The 31 T cell receptor beta chains presented below share a single source sample, sequenced in a study of identical twins. One entry per CDR3 protein results from TCRdb running MiXCR on the 5' RACE reads. In the table there are approximately 500,000 distinct CDR3 sequences, roughly 15% of which are singletons. These data were likewise used in another study, on yellow fever vaccine responses in identical twins.

Source material: CD4+ T cells sorted from blood. These receptors originate from a young woman in good health.

This clonotype was counted many times. This chain uses TRBV12-3 or TRBV12-4 with TRBJ2-1; 7 bases agree with TRBD2. The CDR3 is 17 amino acids. V gave up 0 bases and J gave up 0 bases; unmatched junction bases: 5. This CDR3 reads CASSLAGGVPSYNEQFF. DNA for the CDR3: TGTGCCAGCAGTTTAGCGGGAGGGGTTCCCTCCTACAATGAGCAGTTCTTC.

Many counts were recorded for this clonotype. This chain links TRBV11-2 with TRBJ2-5, with 13 bases aligning to TRBD2. The J segment lost 10 bases and the V segment lost 1 base, leaving 9 bases of the junction unmatched. Germline values: CDR1 SGHAT, CDR2 FQNNGV. This CDR3 spans 16 amino acids. The CDR3 region is CASSLGTSGGSGDQYF. The CDR3, as DNA: TGTGCCAGCAGCTTAGGGACTAGCGGGGGCTCCGGGGACCAGTACTTC.

The chain is built from TRBV11-3 and TRBJ2-7; 8 nucleotides match TRBD2. CDR1 and CDR2 (germline): SGHNT, YENEEA. With V trimmed by 2 bases and J by 4 bases, 7 bases remained unmatched. The CDR3 loop spans 15 amino acids. The CDR3 loop is CASSLSGAGVYEQYF. The CDR3 bases are TGTGCCAGCAGCTTATCAGGAGCGGGAGTGTACGAGCAGTACTTC.

This clonotype came up a few times. The rearrangement links TRBV5-1 to TRBJ2-5; D is unresolved. Trimming left V 3 bases short and J 5 bases short, with 11 bases between. The CDR3 runs to 13 residues. Germline lookup yields CDR1 SGHRS and CDR2 YFSETQ. The DNA for the CDR3 is TGCGCCAGCAGCTCCACGGCATGGGAGACCCAGTACTTC. The encoded protein is CASSSTAWETQYF.

This clonotype turned up a few times. In nucleotides, the CDR3 is TGTGCCAGCAGTTTTTCCCAAGGGCAGCCCCAGCATTTT. Encoded protein: CASSFSQGQPQHF. The chain joins TRBV12-3 or TRBV12-4 to TRBJ1-5; D is uncertain. The length of the CDR3 is 13 residues. V dropped 3 bases and J dropped 7 bases, with 10 bases sitting between them.

The chain joins TRBV24-1 to TRBJ2-2; no clear D gene. Germline CDR1 reads KGHDR; CDR2 reads SFDVKD. V was shortened by 6 bases and J by 1 base, with 11 bases between the two germline ends. This CDR3 has 15 amino acids. As DNA, the CDR3 is TGTGCCACCAGTCTGAGCAGACAGAACACCGGGGAGCTGTTTTTT. This sequence encodes CATSLSRQNTGELFF.

This clonotype was found a few times. The chain is built from TRBV10-3 and TRBJ1-4; D is unclear. Germline values: CDR1 ENHRY, CDR2 SYGVKD. The length of the CDR3 is 15 residues. Trimming removed 4 bases from V and 4 bases from J, with 13 bases in between. The CDR3 reads CAISVNGPHNEKLFF. CDR3 coding DNA: TGTGCCATCAGTGTAAACGGGCCCCATAATGAAAAACTGTTTTTT.

The sample holds many counts of this clonotype. The gene calls are TRBV12-3 or TRBV12-4 and TRBJ2-7, with unresolved D. Trimming removed 1 base at V and 3 bases at J, with 10 bases between. CDR3 length: 14 amino acids. DNA for the CDR3: TGTGCCAGCAGTTTAGGTGGCAGCATCTACGAGCAGTACTTC. The encoded protein is CASSLGGSIYEQYF.

This chain uses TRBV20-1 with TRBJ2-3, with 9 bases aligning to TRBD1. Losses at the gene ends were 4 bases for V and 6 bases for J; bases not matched to a gene: 5. Germline-derived CDR1 and CDR2 are DFQATT and SNEGSKA (reference sequence). The CDR3 loop spans 13 amino acids. CDR3 in DNA: TGCAGTGCTAACCGGGACAGGGTTGATACGCAGTATTTT. Its translation: CSANRDRVDTQYF.

The chain employs TRBV20-1 and TRBJ2-5, with D perhaps being TRBD1 or TRBD2 (5 bases each). Germline-derived CDR1 and CDR2 are DFQATT and SNEGSKA (reference sequence). The germline V and J ends were trimmed by 2 bases and 5 bases, with 12 bases remaining between them. The CDR3 has 13 amino acids. The CDR3 sequence is CSARSGTAETQYF. In nucleotides, the CDR3 is TGCAGTGCTAGATCCGGGACCGCGGAGACCCAGTACTTC.

This clonotype was detected a few times. This chain links TRBV28 with TRBJ2-1, with D perhaps given as TRBD1 or TRBD2 (5 bases each). The germline V and J ends were trimmed by 3 bases and 6 bases, with 12 bases remaining between them. Germline assignment: CDR1 MDHEN and CDR2 SYDVKM. The CDR3 runs 14 residues. The CDR3 is CASSFFEGFNEQFF. The DNA for the CDR3 is TGTGCCAGCAGTTTCTTTGAGGGGTTCAATGAGCAGTTCTTC.

This chain links TRBV7-9 with TRBJ2-1; 11 bases are a match to TRBD2. The germline CDR1 and CDR2 sequences are SEHNR and FQNEAQ (reference sequence). With 5 bases clipped from V and 8 bases from J, the junction kept 8 bases outside the gene matches. The CDR3 runs 15 residues. The CDR3 sequence is CASSPKTSGDDEQFF. CDR3 sequence (DNA): TGTGCCAGCAGCCCGAAGACTAGCGGGGACGATGAGCAGTTCTTC.

This clonotype turned up a few times. This chain connects TRBV6-1 to TRBJ1-3, with D unclear. Germline CDR1 reads MNHNS; CDR2 reads SASEGT. This CDR3 has 13 residues. Trimming removed 8 bases from V and 0 bases from J, with 8 bases in between. The CDR3 sequence: CASQAISGNTIYF. Here the CDR3 DNA reads TGTGCCAGCCAAGCAATCTCTGGAAACACCATATATTTT.

This chain joins TRBV2 and TRBJ2-1, with D possibly being TRBD2 (6 bases). Germline V gene data show CDR1 as SNHLY and CDR2 as FYNNEI. The CDR3 has 12 amino acids. The CDR3 loop reads CADSGTPNEQFF. The CDR3, as DNA: TGTGCAGATAGCGGAACTCCCAATGAGCAGTTCTTC.

The CDR3, as DNA: TGTGCCACCTCCCTCGACTCGATTATGGGCAAAAACATTCAGTACTTC. It specifies CATSLDSIMGKNIQYF. The chain combines TRBV3-1 with TRBJ2-4; D ambiguous. Germline V gene sequence: CDR1 LGHDT, CDR2 YNNKEL (reference sequence). Trimming took 10 bases from V and 3 from J, leaving 22 bases between them. This CDR3 is 16 amino acids long.

This clonotype appeared a few times. The chain joins TRBV4-1 to TRBJ1-1; D remains ambiguous. Germline V lookup: CDR1 MGHRA, CDR2 YSYEKL. This CDR3 has 14 residues. Trimming left V 1 base short and J 0 bases short, with 6 bases between. CDR3 protein: CASSQGEVNTEAFF. Here the CDR3 DNA reads TGCGCCAGCAGCCAAGGTGAGGTGAACACTGAAGCTTTCTTT.

The chain employs TRBV11-1 and TRBJ1-5, with D perhaps TRBD1 (6 bases). Trimming left V 4 bases short and J 4 bases short, with 23 bases between. The CDR3 is 18 residues long. Germline CDR1 is SGHAT and CDR2 is FQDESV (reference sequence). The CDR3 nucleotides are TGTGCCAGCAGCTCCCCTTGGACGCACAGGGAATCGAATCAGCCCCAGCATTTT. Encoded protein: CASSSPWTHRESNQPQHF.

This clonotype was seen a handful of times. The chain couples TRBV5-5 to TRBJ2-3; possibly TRBD1 for D (6 bases). This CDR3 region has 14 residues. Per the germline V gene, CDR1 is SGHKS and CDR2 is YYEKEE (reference sequence). Trimming left V 4 bases short and J 1 base short, with 10 bases between. CDR3 sequence (DNA): TGTGCCAGCAGCGACCGACAGGGCACAGATACGCAGTATTTT. This translates into CASSDRQGTDTQYF.

This clonotype was seen a few times. V gene TRBV7-9 combines with J gene TRBJ1-6, with D perhaps matching TRBD1 (6 bases). Germline V CDR1 and CDR2: SEHNR, FQNEAQ (reference sequence). Trimming took 2 bases from V and 7 from J, leaving 18 bases between them. CDR3 length equals 17 residues. CDR3 in amino acids: CASSLRGSGQGNSPLHF. The CDR3 DNA follows: TGTGCCAGCAGCTTAAGAGGGTCGGGGCAGGGGAATTCACCCCTCCACTTT.

This clonotype has just a few counts. The chain couples TRBV4-1 to TRBJ2-3; 7 bases agree with TRBD2. The J segment lost 2 bases and the V segment lost 0 bases, leaving 17 bases of the junction unmatched. The CDR3 length is 20 residues. Germline-derived CDR1 and CDR2 are MGHRA and YSYEKL. The CDR3 region is CASSQDLLASGPGYTDTQYF. The CDR3 bases are TGCGCCAGCAGCCAAGATCTACTAGCGTCCGGACCTGGATACACAGATACGCAGTATTTT.

This clonotype was observed a handful of times. The chain couples TRBV7-9 to TRBJ2-7; D is uncertain. Trimming stripped 2 bases from V and 3 bases from J, with 14 bases between. The CDR3 sequence is 15 residues long. Germline CDR1 is SEHNR and CDR2 is FQNEAQ (reference sequence). The CDR3, as DNA: TGTGCCAGCAGCTTAACCCCCCAGTTTCTCTACGAGCAGTACTTC. Protein: CASSLTPQFLYEQYF.

This clonotype was counted many times. V and J are TRBV5-1 and TRBJ2-2, with 9 nucleotides matching TRBD1. Germline CDR1 is SGHRS and CDR2 is YFSETQ. The J segment lost 3 bases and the V segment lost 4 bases, leaving 4 bases of the junction unmatched. The CDR3 runs 15 residues. The CDR3 sequence is CASSQDRGDTGELFF. The CDR3 region has the DNA TGCGCCAGCAGCCAGGACAGGGGTGACACCGGGGAGCTGTTTTTT.

V is TRBV7-9 and J is TRBJ2-3; 9 bases map to TRBD2. Trimming took 3 bases from V and 4 from J; bases not matched to a gene: 5. The germline V gene has CDR1 SEHNR and CDR2 FQNEAQ (reference sequence). This CDR3 has 15 amino acids. The CDR3 DNA reads TGTGCCAGCAGCTTCAGGCTAGCGGGATCAGATACGCAGTATTTT. It specifies CASSFRLAGSDTQYF.

The chain joins TRBV10-3 to TRBJ2-5, with D possibly matching TRBD2 (6 bases). This CDR3 spans 14 amino acids. Germline-derived CDR1 and CDR2 are ENHRY and SYGVKD. Trimming stripped 3 bases from V and 2 bases from J, with 10 bases between. CDR3 bases: TGTGCCATCAGTGAACCGGGGGTACAAGAGACCCAGTACTTC. It yields the protein CAISEPGVQETQYF.

The J gene is TRBJ2-2, the V gene TRBV3-1; D is unclear. Per germline, CDR1 LGHDT and CDR2 YNNKEL (reference sequence). Trimming cost V 2 bases and J 7 bases, with 5 bases left between them. The CDR3 covers 12 residues. This CDR3 reads CASSQPGGELFF. As DNA, the CDR3 is TGTGCCAGCAGCCAACCTGGCGGGGAGCTGTTTTTT.

This clonotype was observed many times. The chain recombines TRBV24-1 with TRBJ2-1, with TRBD2 matching over 8 bases. V was pared by 0 bases and J by 8 bases, with 14 bases of the junction left unmatched. This CDR3 spans 18 amino acids. Germline-derived CDR1 and CDR2 are KGHDR and SFDVKD. Here the CDR3 reads CATSDLRLAGPSRDEQFF. The CDR3 DNA is TGTGCCACCAGTGATTTGCGGCTAGCGGGCCCCTCTAGGGATGAGCAGTTCTTC.

The gene calls are TRBV20-1 and TRBJ2-5, with 7 positions matching TRBD2. CDR3 length: 12 residues. Germline V gives CDR1 DFQATT, CDR2 SNEGSKA (reference sequence). CDR3 bases: TGCAGAGCAACGGGGGGAGGGGAGACCCAGTACTTC. Protein sequence: CRATGGGETQYF.

V and J are TRBV19 and TRBJ2-7; 15 bases map to TRBD2. Trimming cost V 5 bases and J 4 bases; bases outside gene matches: 6. Germline V gene data show CDR1 as LNHDA and CDR2 as SQIVND (reference sequence). There are 16 residues in the CDR3. The CDR3 region has the DNA TGTGCCAGTAGTGTTCCCGGGACTAGCGGGAGGTACGAGCAGTACTTC. It is translated as CASSVPGTSGRYEQYF.

The rearrangement uses TRBV12-3 or TRBV12-4 and TRBJ2-2; possible D gene TRBD1, 6 bases. The CDR3 length is 17 residues. V was pared by 3 bases and J by 8 bases, with 22 bases between. CDR3 protein: CASSFFPLNREIGELFF. Here the CDR3 DNA reads TGTGCCAGCAGTTTCTTCCCCCTTAACAGGGAAATTGGGGAGCTGTTTTTT.

Regarding this clonotype: Since the CDR3 does not end with the conserved phenylalanine or tryptophan, this likely comes from a read error. V and J are TRBV7-9 and TRBJ2-2, with TRBD1 matching over 9 bases. V gave up 2 bases and J gave up 14 bases; unmatched junction bases: 6. Germline assignment: CDR1 SEHNR and CDR2 FQNEAQ (reference sequence). CDR3 length: 13 residues. The CDR3 DNA reads as TGTGCCAGCAGCTTAATTCCGGGACAGGGACTGTTTCTT. Its protein is CASSLIPGQGLFL.

This clonotype turned up a few times. The chain couples TRBV10-3 to TRBJ2-2, with 8 nucleotides matching TRBD2. The ends lost 5 bases at V and 8 bases at J; junction bases unmatched: 7. This CDR3 comprises 14 residues. Germline V lookup: CDR1 ENHRY, CDR2 SYGVKD. The CDR3 sequence: CAISSAGGSGELFF. The CDR3 DNA follows: TGTGCCATCAGTAGTGCGGGAGGATCAGGGGAGCTGTTTTTT.